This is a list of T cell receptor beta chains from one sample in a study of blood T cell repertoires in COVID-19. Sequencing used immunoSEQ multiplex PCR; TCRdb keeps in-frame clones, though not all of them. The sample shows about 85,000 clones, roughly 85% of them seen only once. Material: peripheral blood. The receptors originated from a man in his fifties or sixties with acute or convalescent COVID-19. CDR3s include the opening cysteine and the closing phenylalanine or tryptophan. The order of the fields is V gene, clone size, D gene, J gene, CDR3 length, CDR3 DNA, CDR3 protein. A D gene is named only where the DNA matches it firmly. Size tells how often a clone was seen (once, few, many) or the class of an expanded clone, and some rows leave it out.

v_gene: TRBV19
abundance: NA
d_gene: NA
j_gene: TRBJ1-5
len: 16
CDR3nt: TGTGCCAGTAGTATAGATTCAGGCGGGCAAGGGCAGCCCCAGCATTTT
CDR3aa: CASSIDSGGQGQPQHF

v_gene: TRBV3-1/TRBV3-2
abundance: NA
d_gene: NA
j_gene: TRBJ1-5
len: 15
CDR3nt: TGTGCCAGCAGCCGGGGATCCGGGGGCAATCAGCCCCAGCATTTT
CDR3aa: CASSRGSGGNQPQHF

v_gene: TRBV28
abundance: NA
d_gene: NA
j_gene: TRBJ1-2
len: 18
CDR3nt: TGTGCCAGCAGTTTAAGACAGACACAGGGCCCTAATGCCTATGGCTACACCTTC
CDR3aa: CASSLRQTQGPNAYGYTF

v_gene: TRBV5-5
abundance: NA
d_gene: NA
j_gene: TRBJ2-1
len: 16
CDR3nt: TGTGCCAGCAGCTTGGGACAGAGCTACTCCTACAATGAGCAGTTCTTC
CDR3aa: CASSLGQSYSYNEQFF

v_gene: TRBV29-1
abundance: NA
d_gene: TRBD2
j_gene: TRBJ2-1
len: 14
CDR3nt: TGCAGCGTAGAGGGACTAGCGGCGAGGAATGAGCAGTTCTTC
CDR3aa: CSVEGLAARNEQFF

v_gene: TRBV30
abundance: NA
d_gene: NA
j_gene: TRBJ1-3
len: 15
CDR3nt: TGTGCCTGGAGTGTAGAACGAGTCTCTGGAAACACCATATATTTT
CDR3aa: CAWSVERVSGNTIYF

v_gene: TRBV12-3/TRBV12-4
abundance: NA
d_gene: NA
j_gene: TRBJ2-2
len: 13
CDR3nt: TGTGCCAGCAGTATTAGTCTGGTCGGGGAGCTGTTTTTT
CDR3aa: CASSISLVGELFF

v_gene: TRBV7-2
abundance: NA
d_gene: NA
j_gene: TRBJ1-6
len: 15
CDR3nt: TGTGCCAGCAGTACTCAGGGACTCTATAATTCACCCCTCCACTTT
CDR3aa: CASSTQGLYNSPLHF

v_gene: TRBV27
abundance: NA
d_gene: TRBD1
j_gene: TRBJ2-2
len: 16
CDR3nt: TGTGCCAGCAGTTTATGGACAGGGCCGAACACCGGGGAGCTGTTTTTT
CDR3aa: CASSLWTGPNTGELFF

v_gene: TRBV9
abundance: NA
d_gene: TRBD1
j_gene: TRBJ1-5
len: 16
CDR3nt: TGTGCCAGCAGCGTAGGGGAGACAGGGGGCTTACAGCCCCAGCATTTT
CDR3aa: CASSVGETGGLQPQHF

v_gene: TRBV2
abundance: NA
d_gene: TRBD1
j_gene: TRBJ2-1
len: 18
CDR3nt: TGTGCCAGCAGTGAAGGAATCGGACAGGGTGCCCCAATCAATGAGCAGTTCTTC
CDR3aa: CASSEGIGQGAPINEQFF

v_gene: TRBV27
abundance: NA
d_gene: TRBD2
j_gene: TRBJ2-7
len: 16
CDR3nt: TGTGCCAGCAGTTTAAACTCCCAAGCGGGGTGGTACGAGCAGTACTTC
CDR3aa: CASSLNSQAGWYEQYF

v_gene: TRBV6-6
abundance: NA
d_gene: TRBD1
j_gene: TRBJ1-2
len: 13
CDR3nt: TGTGCCAGCAGTATCAGGGGGCGAGGAGGCTACACCTTC
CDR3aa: CASSIRGRGGYTF

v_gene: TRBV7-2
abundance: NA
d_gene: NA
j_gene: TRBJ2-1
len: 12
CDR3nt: TGTGCCAGCGGGGGGGGCCAGAATGAGCAGTTCTTC
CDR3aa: CASGGGQNEQFF

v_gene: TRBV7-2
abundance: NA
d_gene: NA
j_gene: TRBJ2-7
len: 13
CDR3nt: TGTGCCAGCAGCCAGGGGGGAGTGTACGAGCAGTACTTC
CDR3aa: CASSQGGVYEQYF

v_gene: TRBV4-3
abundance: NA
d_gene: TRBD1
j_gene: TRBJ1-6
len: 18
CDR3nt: TGCGCCAGCAGCCAAGATACGGTCGGGACAGGGAATAATTCACCCCTCCACTTT
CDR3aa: CASSQDTVGTGNNSPLHF

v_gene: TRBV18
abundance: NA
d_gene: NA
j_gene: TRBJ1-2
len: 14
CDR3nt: TGTGCCAGCTCACCGGCAGGTCAACCGATGGCTAACACCTTC
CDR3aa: CASSPAGQPMANTF

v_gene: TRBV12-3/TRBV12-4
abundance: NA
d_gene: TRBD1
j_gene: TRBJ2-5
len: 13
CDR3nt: TGTGCCAGTCGACAGGGCCTAGGGGAGACCCAGTACTTC
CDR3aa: CASRQGLGETQYF

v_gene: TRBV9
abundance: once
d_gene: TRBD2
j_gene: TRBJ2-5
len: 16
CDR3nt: TGTGCCAGCACCCAGACGGGACTAGCGGGGCAAGAGACCCAGTACTTC
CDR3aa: CASTQTGLAGQETQYF

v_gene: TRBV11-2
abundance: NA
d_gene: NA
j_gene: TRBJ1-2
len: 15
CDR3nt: TGTGCCAGCAGCTTAGTTTACGGGGGTGAATATGGCTACACCTTC
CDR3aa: CASSLVYGGEYGYTF

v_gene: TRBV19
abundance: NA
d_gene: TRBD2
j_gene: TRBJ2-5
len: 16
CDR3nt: TGTGCCAGTAGTATGGGACTAGCGGGGGGCCAAGAGACCCAGTACTTC
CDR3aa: CASSMGLAGGQETQYF

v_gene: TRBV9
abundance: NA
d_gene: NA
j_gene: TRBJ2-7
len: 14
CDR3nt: TGTGCCAGCAGCCCCCTCCAACGGGGTACCGAGCAGTACTTC
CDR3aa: CASSPLQRGTEQYF

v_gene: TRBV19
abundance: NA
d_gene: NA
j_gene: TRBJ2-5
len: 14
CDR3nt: TGTGCCAGTAGTAAGCGACTAGGCGGGGAGACCCAGTACTTC
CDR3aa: CASSKRLGGETQYF

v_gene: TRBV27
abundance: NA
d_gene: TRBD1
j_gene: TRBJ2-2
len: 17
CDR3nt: TGTGCCAGCAGTTCAGGGGCAGGGGGCGTTCGATCCGGGGAGCTGTTTTTT
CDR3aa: CASSSGAGGVRSGELFF

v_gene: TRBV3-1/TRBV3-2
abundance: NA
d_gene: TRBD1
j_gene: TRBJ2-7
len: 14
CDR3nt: TGTGCCAGCAGCCAATCGACAGGGTTCTACGAGCAGTACTTC
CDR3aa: CASSQSTGFYEQYF

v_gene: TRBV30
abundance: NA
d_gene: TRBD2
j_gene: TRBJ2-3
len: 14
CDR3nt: TGTGCCTGGAGTGTTCTAGCGGGGGCAGATACGCAGTATTTT
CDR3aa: CAWSVLAGADTQYF

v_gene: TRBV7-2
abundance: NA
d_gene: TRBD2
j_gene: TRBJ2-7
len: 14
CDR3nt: TGTGCCAGCAGCCAGGGGCGGGGGGGCCTCGAGCAGTACTTC
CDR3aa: CASSQGRGGLEQYF

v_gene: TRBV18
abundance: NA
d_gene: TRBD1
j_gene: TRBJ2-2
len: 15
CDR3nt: TGTGCCAGCTCATTCGGACAGGGGGACACCGGGGAGCTGTTTTTT
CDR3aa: CASSFGQGDTGELFF

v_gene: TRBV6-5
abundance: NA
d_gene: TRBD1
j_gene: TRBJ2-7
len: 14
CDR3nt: TGTGCCAGCAGGCCGGGACAGGGGACCTACGAGCAGTACTTC
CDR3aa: CASRPGQGTYEQYF

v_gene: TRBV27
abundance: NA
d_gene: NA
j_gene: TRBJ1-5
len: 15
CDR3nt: TGTGCCAGCAGTTTCACAGGGACAAGCAATCAGCCCCAGCATTTT
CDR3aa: CASSFTGTSNQPQHF

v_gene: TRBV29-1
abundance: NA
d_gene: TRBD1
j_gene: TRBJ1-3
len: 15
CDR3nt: TGCAGCGTTTCGATCCGACAGGGCTCTGGAAACACCATATATTTT
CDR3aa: CSVSIRQGSGNTIYF

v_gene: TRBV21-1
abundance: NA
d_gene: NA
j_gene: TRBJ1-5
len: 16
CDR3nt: TGTGCCAGCAGCAAATCAAGCCTCATCGACAATCAGCCCCAGCATTTT
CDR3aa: CASSKSSLIDNQPQHF

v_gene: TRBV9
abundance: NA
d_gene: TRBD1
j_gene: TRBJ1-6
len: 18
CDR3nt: TGTGCCAGCAGCCAGGACAGGGGAGGCCTTTTTTATAATTCACCCCTCCACTTT
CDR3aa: CASSQDRGGLFYNSPLHF